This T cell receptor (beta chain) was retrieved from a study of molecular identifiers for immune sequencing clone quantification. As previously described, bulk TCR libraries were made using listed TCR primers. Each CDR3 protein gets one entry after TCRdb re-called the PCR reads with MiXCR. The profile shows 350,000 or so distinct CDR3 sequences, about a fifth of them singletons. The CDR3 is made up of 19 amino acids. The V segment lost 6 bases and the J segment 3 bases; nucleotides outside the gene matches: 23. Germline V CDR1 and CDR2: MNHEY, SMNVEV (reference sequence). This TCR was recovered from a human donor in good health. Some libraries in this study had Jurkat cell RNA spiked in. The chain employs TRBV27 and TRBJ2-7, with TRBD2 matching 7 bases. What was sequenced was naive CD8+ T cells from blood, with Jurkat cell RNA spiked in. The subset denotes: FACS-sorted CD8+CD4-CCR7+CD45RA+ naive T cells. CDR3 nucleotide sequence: TGTGCCAGCAGCTGGGGCCCCCCGGCGCGCGGGACTATAGTCTACGAGCAGTACTTC. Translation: CASSWGPPARGTIVYEQYF.